The rows below give T cell receptor beta chains drawn from one sample of a study of cytomegalovirus exposure and HLA in healthy donors. The assay was immunoSEQ multiplex PCR, and TCRdb's table has in-frame clones only and misses some. Found here are 90,000 to 110,000 clones, over 75% of them singletons; the top ten hold about 6.9%. The material sequenced was PBMCs. These receptors were obtained from a man aged 25 to 40 in good health and CMV-seropositive. Both conserved end residues are part of each CDR3. Each record gives: J gene, D gene, V gene, clone size, CDR3 protein, CDR3 DNA. The D gene is left open where the match is weak. Only some rows state a clone size, as once, few, many or a class for expanded clones.

J: TRBJ2-2; D: TRBD2; V: TRBV7-2; size: NA; CDR3: CASSFGTSGGARFGELFF; DNA: TGTGCCAGCAGCTTCGGGACTAGCGGGGGGGCGCGGTTCGGGGAGCTGTTTTTT
J: TRBJ1-4; D: NA; V: TRBV4-1; size: NA; CDR3: CASSQALNEKLFF; DNA: TGCGCCAGCAGCCAAGCACTGAATGAAAAACTGTTTTTT
J: TRBJ2-7; D: NA; V: TRBV5-4; size: NA; CDR3: CASSYWSREQYF; DNA: TGTGCCAGCAGCTACTGGAGTCGCGAGCAGTACTTC
J: TRBJ2-1; D: NA; V: TRBV6-4; size: NA; CDR3: CASSDSAGSYNEQFF; DNA: TGTGCCAGCAGTGACTCGGCGGGCTCCTACAATGAGCAGTTCTTC
J: TRBJ1-1; D: NA; V: TRBV19; size: NA; CDR3: CASSIERGANTEAFF; DNA: TGTGCCAGTAGTATAGAGCGGGGGGCGAACACTGAAGCTTTCTTT
J: TRBJ2-2; D: TRBD1; V: TRBV5-1; size: once; CDR3: CASSLSLQGSGELFF; DNA: TGCGCCAGCAGCTTGTCCCTACAGGGGTCCGGGGAGCTGTTTTTT
J: TRBJ2-3; D: TRBD1; V: TRBV5-4; size: NA; CDR3: CASSSYRGADTQYF; DNA: TGTGCCAGCAGCTCCTACAGGGGTGCAGATACGCAGTATTTT
J: TRBJ1-6; D: NA; V: TRBV6-5; size: NA; CDR3: CASSYGASSYNSPLHF; DNA: TGTGCCAGCAGTTATGGGGCGAGCTCCTATAATTCACCCCTCCACTTT
J: TRBJ2-3; D: NA; V: TRBV2; size: NA; CDR3: CASSDGPRDTQYF; DNA: TGTGCCAGCAGTGATGGGCCCCGAGATACGCAGTATTTT
J: TRBJ2-7; D: NA; V: TRBV5-7; size: NA; CDR3: CASNVTGPDSYEQYF; DNA: TGTGCCAGCAACGTAACAGGGCCGGACTCCTACGAGCAGTACTTC
J: TRBJ2-6; D: NA; V: TRBV30; size: NA; CDR3: CAWTRSRVGANVLTF; DNA: TGTGCCTGGACCCGATCCAGGGTCGGGGCCAACGTCCTGACTTTC
J: TRBJ2-7; D: TRBD1; V: TRBV5-1; size: NA; CDR3: CASSPGQDYYEQYF; DNA: TGCGCCAGCAGCCCGGGACAGGATTACTACGAGCAGTACTTC
J: TRBJ1-5; D: TRBD1; V: TRBV5-6; size: NA; CDR3: CASNRGGSNQPQHF; DNA: TGTGCCAGCAACAGGGGGGGCAGCAATCAGCCCCAGCATTTT
J: TRBJ1-5; D: NA; V: TRBV28; size: NA; CDR3: CASRRRGGSNQPQHF; DNA: TGTGCCAGCAGGAGGAGGGGGGGTAGCAATCAGCCCCAGCATTTT
J: TRBJ2-1; D: TRBD1; V: TRBV6-1; size: NA; CDR3: CATSTGATYNEQFF; DNA: TGTGCCACTTCGACAGGGGCCACGTACAATGAGCAGTTCTTC
J: TRBJ1-1; D: NA; V: TRBV2; size: NA; CDR3: CASRGDMNTEAFF; DNA: TGTGCCAGCAGAGGTGACATGAACACTGAAGCTTTCTTT
J: TRBJ2-7; D: NA; V: TRBV7-6; size: NA; CDR3: CASSSAGPTYEQYF; DNA: TGTGCCAGCAGCTCAGCCGGTCCTACCTACGAGCAGTACTTC
J: TRBJ1-5; D: NA; V: TRBV6-1; size: NA; CDR3: CASSAGGSNQPQHF; DNA: TGTGCCAGCAGCGCTGGAGGTAGCAATCAGCCCCAGCATTTT
J: TRBJ1-4; D: TRBD1; V: TRBV27; size: NA; CDR3: CASSLQGASEKLFF; DNA: TGTGCCAGCAGTTTACAGGGGGCGAGTGAAAAACTGTTTTTT
J: TRBJ2-5; D: TRBD2; V: TRBV7-2; size: NA; CDR3: CASSNSGGPGTQYF; DNA: TGTGCCAGCAGTAATAGCGGGGGGCCCGGGACCCAGTACTTC
J: TRBJ1-1; D: NA; V: TRBV18; size: NA; CDR3: CASSPQQGNTEAFF; DNA: TGTGCCAGCTCACCTCAACAGGGTAACACTGAAGCTTTCTTT
J: TRBJ1-3; D: NA; V: TRBV6-1; size: few; CDR3: CASSEAQWTTPGNTIYF; DNA: TGTGCCAGCAGTGAAGCGCAATGGACAACGCCAGGAAACACCATATATTTT
J: TRBJ2-1; D: TRBD1; V: TRBV19; size: NA; CDR3: CASSKPPTGVYNEQFF; DNA: TGTGCCAGTAGTAAACCCCCGACAGGGGTATACAATGAGCAGTTCTTC
J: TRBJ2-7; D: TRBD1; V: TRBV28; size: NA; CDR3: CASSLSPGTGRYEQYF; DNA: TGTGCCAGCAGTTTATCCCCCGGGACAGGAAGATACGAGCAGTACTTC
J: TRBJ2-1; D: NA; V: TRBV5-4; size: NA; CDR3: CASTSRGDSSYNEQFF; DNA: TGTGCCAGCACATCGAGGGGGGACAGCTCCTACAATGAGCAGTTCTTC